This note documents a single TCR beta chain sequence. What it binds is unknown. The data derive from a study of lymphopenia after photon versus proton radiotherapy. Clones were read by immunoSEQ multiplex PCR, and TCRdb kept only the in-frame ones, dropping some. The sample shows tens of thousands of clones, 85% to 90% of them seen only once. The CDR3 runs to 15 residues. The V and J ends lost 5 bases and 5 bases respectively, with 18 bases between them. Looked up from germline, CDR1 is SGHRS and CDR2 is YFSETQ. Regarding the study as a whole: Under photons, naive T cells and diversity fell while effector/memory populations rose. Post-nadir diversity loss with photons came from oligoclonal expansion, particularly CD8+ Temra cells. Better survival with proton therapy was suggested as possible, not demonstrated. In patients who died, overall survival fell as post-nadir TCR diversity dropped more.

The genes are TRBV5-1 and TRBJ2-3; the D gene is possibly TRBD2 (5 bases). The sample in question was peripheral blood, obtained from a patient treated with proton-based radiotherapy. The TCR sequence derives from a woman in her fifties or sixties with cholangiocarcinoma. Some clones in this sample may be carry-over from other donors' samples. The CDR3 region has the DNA TGCGCCAGCAGTAAGAGGACCGCTCGGGAAGATACGCAGTATTTT. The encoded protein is CASSKRTAREDTQYF.